This T cell receptor (beta chain) was identified during a study of cytomegalovirus exposure and HLA in healthy donors. J was trimmed by 3 bases and V by 4 bases; bases with no gene match: 8. Germline values: CDR1 SGHAT, CDR2 FQNNGV. CDR3 length: 18 amino acids. Generated by immunoSEQ multiplex PCR, the TCRdb table keeps only in-frame clones and is missing some. The profile covers some 240,000 clones, with around 86% appearing a single time and over 0.95% taken by the ten largest. Sample: PBMCs. This TCR was sampled from a woman under 40 in good health and CMV-seropositive. The chain uses TRBV11-2 and TRBJ2-1, with 14 bases identical to TRBD2. The CDR3 region is CASSWTRLAGGGYNEQFF. The DNA of the CDR3 is TGTGCCAGCAGCTGGACTAGACTAGCGGGAGGGGGCTACAATGAGCAGTTCTTC.